A selection of T cell receptor beta chains follows, all from one sample in a study of T cells in Graves' hyperthyroidism and ophthalmopathy. MiXCR, applied by TCRdb to the multiplex PCR reads, yields one record per CDR3 protein. The data hold about 400,000 distinct CDR3 sequences, with about 14% observed a single time. Sequencing was performed on blood. These TCRs come from a woman under 40 with Graves' ophthalmopathy. The CDR3 runs from the conserved cysteine through the conserved F or W. A D gene is named only where the DNA matches it firmly. Not every row has a clone size; where given, it reads once, few, many or a size class.

clone_size	v_call	j_call	d_call	cdr3_nt	cdr3_aa
many	TRBV2	TRBJ1-2	.	TGTGCCACCGGCCGTGGCGGAGACTATGGCTACACCTTC	CATGRGGDYGYTF
many	TRBV27	TRBJ2-5	TRBD2	TGTGCCAGCAGTTTCCTAGCGGCGGAACCCACCCAGTACTTC	CASSFLAAEPTQYF
many	TRBV28	TRBJ2-7	TRBD1	TGTGCCAGCAGTTTCCATAGGGACAGGGGGCGCGACGAGCAGTACTTC	CASSFHRDRGRDEQYF
many	TRBV3-1	TRBJ1-1	.	TGTGCCAGCAGCCGCAGAGGTGAGCCGAACACTGAAGCTTTCTTT	CASSRRGEPNTEAFF
many	TRBV7-9	TRBJ1-1	.	TGTGCCAGCAGCTTAATGCGCACTGAAGCTTTCTTT	CASSLMRTEAFF
many	TRBV12-3/TRBV12-4	TRBJ1-1	TRBD1	TGTGCCAGCAGTTTGACAGGGACGAACACTGAAGCTTTCTTT	CASSLTGTNTEAFF
.	TRBV20-1	TRBJ1-3	TRBD1	TGCAGTGCCCCTTTAAGGGACAGGGGGCAACTCTCTGAAAACACCATATATTTT	CSAPLRDRGQLSENTIYF
few	TRBV20-1	TRBJ2-1	.	TGCAGTGCTAGAGATCGCCCGAATGAGCAGTTCTTC	CSARDRPNEQFF
many	TRBV11-3	TRBJ2-5	TRBD1	TGTGCCAGCAGCTCGACAGGGATTGAGACCCAGTACTTC	CASSSTGIETQYF
.	TRBV5-5	TRBJ1-2	TRBD1	TGTGCCAGCAGCCCCGTGGACAGGGTCGGAAACTATGGCTGCACCTTC	CASSPVDRVGNYGCTF
many	TRBV11-2	TRBJ1-1	TRBD1	TGTGCCAGCAGTCAAACAGGGGAAACTGAAGCTTTCTTT	CASSQTGETEAFF
few	TRBV6-2/TRBV6-3	TRBJ1-1	.	TGTGCCAGCACCGAGAGAGGATCGAACACTGAAGCTTTCTTT	CASTERGSNTEAFF
many	TRBV28	TRBJ1-1	TRBD1	TGTGCCAGCAGTCAATCCTGGGGGACAGCGACGAACACTGAAGCTTTCTTT	CASSQSWGTATNTEAFF
.	TRBV5-4	TRBJ2-1	TRBD2	TGTGCCAGCAGCTCCCCCTCCGGGGGGGCCAAAAATGAGCAGTTCTTC	CASSSPSGGAKNEQFF
many	TRBV5-5	TRBJ1-1	.	TGTGCCAGCAGCTTGGGCCGGACCGGGGCTTTCTTT	CASSLGRTGAFF
many	TRBV12-3/TRBV12-4	TRBJ1-1	.	TGTGCCAGCAGTTTGGGCCCATCCGGAACTGAAGCTTTCTTT	CASSLGPSGTEAFF
few	TRBV3-1	TRBJ2-6	.	TGTGCCAGCAGCCATTGGGGATCTGGGGCCAACGTCCTGACTTTC	CASSHWGSGANVLTF
.	TRBV6-1	TRBJ2-7	TRBD2	TGTGCCAGCAGCTCCCCGGGGCGGGGGGGCACCTACGAGCAGTACTTC	CASSSPGRGGTYEQYF
many	TRBV12-3/TRBV12-4	TRBJ2-1	TRBD1	TGTGCCAGCAGCACAAGCCAGGGGGAAAATGAGCAGTTCTTC	CASSTSQGENEQFF
many	TRBV3-1	TRBJ2-7	TRBD1	TGTGCCAGCAGCCAACCCCGGGACAGGGGCTACGAGCAGTACTTC	CASSQPRDRGYEQYF
few	TRBV7-9	TRBJ2-2	.	TGTGCCAGCAGCTCGCCGGACACCGGGGAGCTGTTTTTT	CASSSPDTGELFF
many	TRBV11-2	TRBJ2-7	.	TGTGCCAGCAGCCGCACCGGGACTGACAACTACGAGCAGTACTTC	CASSRTGTDNYEQYF
many	TRBV11-1	TRBJ2-2	TRBD2	TGTGCCAGCAGCTTTCCGACTAGCGGGGGGGAGAACACCGGGGAGCTGTTTTTT	CASSFPTSGGENTGELFF
.	TRBV20-1	TRBJ1-5	.	TGCAGTGCTGGGGAGGGCAGGGTCGGTCAGCCCCAGCATTTT	CSAGEGRVGQPQHF
many	TRBV30	TRBJ1-6	.	TGTGCCTGGAGTAACTTAGCGGGGTCACCCCTCCACTTT	CAWSNLAGSPLHF
many	TRBV5-6	TRBJ2-1	.	TGTGCCACCCGGGGGTATCACAACAATGAGCAGTTCTTC	CATRGYHNNEQFF
many	TRBV20-1	TRBJ2-7	TRBD1	TGCAGTGCTAAGACAGGGGATTCCTACGAGCAGTACTTC	CSAKTGDSYEQYF
many	TRBV29-1	TRBJ1-2	.	TGCAGCGTCTCAGGGGATAGTGGCTACACCTTC	CSVSGDSGYTF
.	TRBV12-3/TRBV12-4	TRBJ1-3	.	TGTGCCAGCAGTTTGAAAACAAACACCATATATTTT	CASSLKTNTIYF
.	TRBV9	TRBJ2-7	.	TGTGCCAGCAGCGTATCAGAGAGCCCCGGCTACGAGCAGTACTTC	CASSVSESPGYEQYF
few	TRBV19	TRBJ2-4	.	TGTGCCAGTAGGGACAGATTAGCCAAAAACATTCAGTACTTC	CASRDRLAKNIQYF
many	TRBV20-1	TRBJ2-1	TRBD2	TGCAGTGCTAGGGGACTAACATCCTACAATGAGCAGTTCTTC	CSARGLTSYNEQFF
.	TRBV30	TRBJ2-2	TRBD2	TGTGCCTGGAGTCTGGGACTAGCGGCCGTCGGGGAGCTGTTTTTT	CAWSLGLAAVGELFF
many	TRBV5-1	TRBJ2-3	.	TGCGCCAGCAGCTTTAGCGGAAAAACCACAGATACGCAGTATTTT	CASSFSGKTTDTQYF
many	TRBV20-1	TRBJ2-1	.	TGCAGTGCTAGAGAGGGGGACGTTTTGCGGGGCAGCTCCTACAATGAGCAGTTCTTC	CSAREGDVLRGSSYNEQFF
few	TRBV6-1	TRBJ1-2	TRBD1	TGTGCCAGCAGCCTGATAGGACAGGCGGGAGGCTACACCTTC	CASSLIGQAGGYTF
many	TRBV20-1	TRBJ1-1	.	TGCAGTACGCAGGGGAACACTGAAGCTTTCTTT	CSTQGNTEAFF
few	TRBV2	TRBJ1-2	TRBD1	TGTGCCAGCAGTACTATACAGGGGGCGACCTATGGCTACACCTTC	CASSTIQGATYGYTF